Following are 3 T cell receptor beta chains from one sample sequenced in a study of glioma-infiltrating T cells after dendritic cell vaccination. The protocol was immunoSEQ multiplex PCR, while the TCRdb copy is restricted to in-frame clones and leaves out a portion. Of 35,000 to 40,000 clones detected, 70% to 85% appear once; the ten largest clones hold approximately 7.8%. Sample: blood, taken before dendritic cell vaccination. The receptors were sampled from a human donor with glioblastoma.

V usage is TRBV6-5 and J usage is TRBJ2-1; no definite D call. From germline, CDR1 is MNHEY and CDR2 SVGAGI. The V end lost 6 bases, the J end lost 8 bases, and 11 bases lay between the germline ends. This CDR3 has 12 residues. CDR3 DNA: TGTGCCAGCAGAGCTAGTTCGCATGAGCAGTTCTTC. Translation gives CASRASSHEQFF.

The chain has TRBV29-1 and TRBJ2-1, with a possible D match to TRBD1 (6 bases). This CDR3 has 15 residues. Per germline, CDR1 SQVTM and CDR2 ANQGSEA. Deletions cut 7 bases from V and 2 bases from J, with 18 bases between. The CDR3 reads CSARLGHTTYNEQFF. Here the CDR3 DNA reads TGCAGCGCCCGTCTGGGACACACGACCTACAATGAGCAGTTCTTC.

This rearrangement joins TRBV10-3 to TRBJ2-5; D is ambiguous. V was clipped by 6 bases and J by 1 base, with 12 bases between them. Germline V gene lookup returns CDR1 ENHRY and CDR2 SYGVKD. CDR3 size: 14 residues. The DNA for the CDR3 is TGTGCCATCAGCGGTTCAACCGGCCAAGAGACCCAGTACTTC. Translation: CAISGSTGQETQYF.